This TCR beta chain was identified during a study of OX40 agonist ivuxolimab in advanced cancers. This clone was observed a few times. The method was immunoSEQ multiplex PCR; TCRdb's version includes in-frame clones alone and lacks a portion of them. The sample holds roughly 71,000 clones, roughly 81% seen once. CDR3 size: 14 residues. V lost 3 bases, J lost 3 bases, and 12 bases lay in between. The V gene's germline CDR1 is SGHRS and CDR2 YFSETQ. This sequence joins TRBV5-1 and TRBJ1-1, with D perhaps TRBD1 (6 bases). The receptor's source is an adult with an advanced solid tumor such as melanoma, head and neck, liver or kidney cancer. This sample comprised CD4+ or CD8+ T cells sorted from blood, obtained in a trial of the OX40 agonist ivuxolimab. The CDR3 sequence: CASSSDRVYTEAFF. CDR3 DNA sequence: TGCGCCAGCAGCTCGGACAGAGTGTACACTGAAGCTTTCTTT.